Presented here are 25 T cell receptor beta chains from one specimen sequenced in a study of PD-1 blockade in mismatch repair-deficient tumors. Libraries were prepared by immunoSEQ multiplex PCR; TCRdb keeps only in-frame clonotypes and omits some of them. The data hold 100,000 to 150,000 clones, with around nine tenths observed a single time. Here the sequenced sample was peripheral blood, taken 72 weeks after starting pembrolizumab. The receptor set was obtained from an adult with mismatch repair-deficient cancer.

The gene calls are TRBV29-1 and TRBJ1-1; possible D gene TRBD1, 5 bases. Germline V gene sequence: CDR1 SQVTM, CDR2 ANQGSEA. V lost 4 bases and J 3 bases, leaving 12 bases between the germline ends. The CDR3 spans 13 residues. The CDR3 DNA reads TGCAGCGTTGTGTGGGGGAGAGACACTGAAGCTTTCTTT. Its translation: CSVVWGRDTEAFF. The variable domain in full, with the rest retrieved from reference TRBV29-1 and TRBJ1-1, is SAVISQKPSRDICQRGTSLTIQCQVDSQVTMMFWYRQQPGQSLTLIATANQGSEATYESGFVIDKFPISRPNLTFSTLTVSNMSPEDSSIYLCSVVWGRDTEAFFGQGTRLTVV.

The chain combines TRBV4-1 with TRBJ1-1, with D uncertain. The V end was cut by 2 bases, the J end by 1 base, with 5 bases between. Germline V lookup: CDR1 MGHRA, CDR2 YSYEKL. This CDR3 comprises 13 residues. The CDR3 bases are TGCGCCAGCAGCCAATGGGAGAACACTGAAGCTTTCTTT. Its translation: CASSQWENTEAFF.

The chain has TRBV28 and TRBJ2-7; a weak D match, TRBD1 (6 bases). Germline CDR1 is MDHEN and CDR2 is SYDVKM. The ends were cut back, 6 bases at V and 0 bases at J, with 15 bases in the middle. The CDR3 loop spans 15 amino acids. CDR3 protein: CASSVQGAGSYEQYF. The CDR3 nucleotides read TGTGCCAGCAGCGTACAGGGAGCCGGCTCCTACGAGCAGTACTTC.

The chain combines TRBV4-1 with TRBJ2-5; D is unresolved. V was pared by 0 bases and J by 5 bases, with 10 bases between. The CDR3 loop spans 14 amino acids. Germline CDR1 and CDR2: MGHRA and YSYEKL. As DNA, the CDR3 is TGCGCCAGCAGCCAAGATCTAGGGTGGGAGACCCAGTACTTC. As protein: CASSQDLGWETQYF.

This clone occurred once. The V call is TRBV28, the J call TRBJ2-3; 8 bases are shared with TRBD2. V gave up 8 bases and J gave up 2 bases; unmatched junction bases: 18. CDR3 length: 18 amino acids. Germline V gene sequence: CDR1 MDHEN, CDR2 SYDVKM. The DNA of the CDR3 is TGTGCCAGCGTACCCATAGCCGGGAGGGCCGGGGCCACAGATACGCAGTATTTT. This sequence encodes CASVPIAGRAGATDTQYF.

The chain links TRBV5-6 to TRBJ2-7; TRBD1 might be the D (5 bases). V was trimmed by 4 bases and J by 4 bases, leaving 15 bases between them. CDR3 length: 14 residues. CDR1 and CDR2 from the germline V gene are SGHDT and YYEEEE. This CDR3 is CASSRPQGRYEQYF. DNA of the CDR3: TGTGCCAGCAGCCGACCGCAGGGTCGGTACGAGCAGTACTTC.

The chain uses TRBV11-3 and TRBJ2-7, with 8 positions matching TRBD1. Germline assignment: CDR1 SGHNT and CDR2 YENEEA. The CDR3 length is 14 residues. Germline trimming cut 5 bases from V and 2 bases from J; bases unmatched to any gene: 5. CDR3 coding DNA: TGTGCCAGCAGCCGACGGGACAGGACCTACGAGCAGTACTTC. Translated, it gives CASSRRDRTYEQYF.

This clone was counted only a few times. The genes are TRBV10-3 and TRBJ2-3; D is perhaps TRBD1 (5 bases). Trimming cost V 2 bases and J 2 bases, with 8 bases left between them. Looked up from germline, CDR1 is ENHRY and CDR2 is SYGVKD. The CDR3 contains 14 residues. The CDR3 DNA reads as TGTGCCATCAGTGAGGGCAGGGACACAGATACGCAGTATTTT. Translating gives CAISEGRDTDTQYF.

The CDR3 DNA follows: TGCGCCAGCAGCCAAGCATCGGGAGCACAAGAGACCCAGTACTTC. Protein: CASSQASGAQETQYF. J is TRBJ2-5 and V is TRBV4-3; D possibly corresponds to TRBD2 (6 bases). Trimming pared 1 base from V and 2 bases from J, leaving 11 bases between. CDR1 is LGHNA and CDR2 is YSLEER in the germline V gene. The CDR3 extends over 15 amino acids.

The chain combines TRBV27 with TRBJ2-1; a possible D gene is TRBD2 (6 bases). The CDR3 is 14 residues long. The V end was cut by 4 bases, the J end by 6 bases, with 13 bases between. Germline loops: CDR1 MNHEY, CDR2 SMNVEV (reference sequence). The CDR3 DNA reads TGTGCCAGCAGTTCTCTACCCGGGGGCAATGAGCAGTTCTTC. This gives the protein CASSSLPGGNEQFF.

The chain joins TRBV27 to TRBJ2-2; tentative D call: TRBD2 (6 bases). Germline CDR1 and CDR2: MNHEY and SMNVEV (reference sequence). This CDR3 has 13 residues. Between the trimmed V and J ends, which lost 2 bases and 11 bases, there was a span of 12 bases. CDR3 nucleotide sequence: TGTGCCAGCAGTTTACGGCGGGAAGCCGAGCTGTTTTTT. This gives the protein CASSLRREAELFF.

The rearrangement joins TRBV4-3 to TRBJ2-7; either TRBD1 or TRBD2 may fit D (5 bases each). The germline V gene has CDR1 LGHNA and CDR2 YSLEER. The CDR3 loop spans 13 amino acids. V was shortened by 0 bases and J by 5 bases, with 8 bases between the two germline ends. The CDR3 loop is CASSQERGHEQYF. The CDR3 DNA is TGCGCCAGCAGCCAAGAGAGGGGCCACGAGCAGTACTTC.

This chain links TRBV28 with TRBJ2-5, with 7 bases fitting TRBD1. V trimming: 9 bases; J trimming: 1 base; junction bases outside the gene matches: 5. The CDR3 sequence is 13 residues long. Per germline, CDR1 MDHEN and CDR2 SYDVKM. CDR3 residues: CASTRQGQETQYF. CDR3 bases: TGTGCCAGTACGAGACAGGGCCAAGAGACCCAGTACTTC. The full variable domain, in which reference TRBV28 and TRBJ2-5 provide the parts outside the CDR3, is DVKVTQSSRYLVKRTGEKVFLECVQDMDHENMFWYRQDPGLGLRLIYFSYDVKMKEKGDIPEGYSVSREKKERFSLILESASTNQTSMYLCASTRQGQETQYFGPGTRLLVL.

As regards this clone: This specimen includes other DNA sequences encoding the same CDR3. The CDR3 DNA reads TGTGCCAGCAGCGTAGGGAGGGGGACAGATACGCAGTATTTT. Amino acids: CASSVGRGTDTQYF. V and J are TRBV9 and TRBJ2-3; D assignment may be TRBD1 or TRBD2 (6 bases each). The CDR3 length is 14 residues. CDR1 and CDR2 (germline): SGDLS, YYNGEE. The ends were cut back, 0 bases at V and 3 bases at J, with 8 bases in the middle.

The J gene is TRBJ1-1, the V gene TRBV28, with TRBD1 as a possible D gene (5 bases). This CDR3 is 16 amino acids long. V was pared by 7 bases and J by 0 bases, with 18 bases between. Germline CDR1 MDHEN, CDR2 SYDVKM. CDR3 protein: CASTPMMRGMNTEAFF. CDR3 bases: TGTGCCAGCACTCCGATGATGCGGGGGATGAACACTGAAGCTTTCTTT.

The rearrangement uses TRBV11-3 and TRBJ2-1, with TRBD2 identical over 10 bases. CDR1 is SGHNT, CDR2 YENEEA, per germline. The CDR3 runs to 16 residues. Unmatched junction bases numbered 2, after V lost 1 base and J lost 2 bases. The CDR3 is CASSLGLAGAYNEQFF. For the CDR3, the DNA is TGTGCCAGCAGCTTAGGGCTAGCGGGAGCCTACAATGAGCAGTTCTTC.

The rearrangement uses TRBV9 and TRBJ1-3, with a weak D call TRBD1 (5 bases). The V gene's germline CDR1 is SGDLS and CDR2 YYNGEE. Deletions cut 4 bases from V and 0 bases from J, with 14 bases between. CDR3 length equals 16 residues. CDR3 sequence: CASSQRDSSSGNTIYF. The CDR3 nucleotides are TGTGCCAGCAGCCAACGGGACTCTAGCTCTGGAAACACCATATATTTT.

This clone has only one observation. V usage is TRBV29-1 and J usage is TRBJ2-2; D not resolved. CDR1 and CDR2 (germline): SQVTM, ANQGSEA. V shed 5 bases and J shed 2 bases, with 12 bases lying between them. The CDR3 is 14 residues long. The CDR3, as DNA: TGCAGCGTTTTTTTCGGCGGAAACACCGGGGAGCTGTTTTTT. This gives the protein CSVFFGGNTGELFF.

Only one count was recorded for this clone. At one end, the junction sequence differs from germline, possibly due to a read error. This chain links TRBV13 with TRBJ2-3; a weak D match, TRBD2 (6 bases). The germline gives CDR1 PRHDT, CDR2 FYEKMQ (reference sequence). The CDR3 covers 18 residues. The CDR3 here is CASSLGGEPGTDTDTQYF. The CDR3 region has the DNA TGTGCCAGCAGCCTAGGAGGGGAGCCCGGGACTGACACAGATACGCAGTATTTT.

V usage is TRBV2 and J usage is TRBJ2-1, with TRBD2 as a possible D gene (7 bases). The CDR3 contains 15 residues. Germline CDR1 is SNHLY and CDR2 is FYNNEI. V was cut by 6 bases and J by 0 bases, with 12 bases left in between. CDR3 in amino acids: CASRLGGASYNEQFF. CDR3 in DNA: TGTGCCAGCAGGCTGGGGGGGGCCTCCTACAATGAGCAGTTCTTC.

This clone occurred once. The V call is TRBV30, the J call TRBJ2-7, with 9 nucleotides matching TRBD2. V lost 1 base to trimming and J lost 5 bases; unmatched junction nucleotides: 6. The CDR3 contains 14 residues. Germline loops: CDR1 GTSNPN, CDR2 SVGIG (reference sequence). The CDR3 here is CAWSDSGSEDEQYF. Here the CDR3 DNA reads TGTGCCTGGAGTGATAGCGGGAGTGAAGACGAGCAGTACTTC.

CDR3: CSVEGGSGRASYEQYF. CDR3 nucleotide sequence: TGCAGCGTTGAAGGGGGTAGCGGGAGGGCCAGCTACGAGCAGTACTTC. The gene calls are TRBV29-1 and TRBJ2-7, with TRBD2 matching over 11 bases. V was clipped by 1 base and J by 3 bases; unmatched bases: 8. This CDR3 spans 16 amino acids. Germline V gene lookup returns CDR1 SQVTM and CDR2 ANQGSEA.

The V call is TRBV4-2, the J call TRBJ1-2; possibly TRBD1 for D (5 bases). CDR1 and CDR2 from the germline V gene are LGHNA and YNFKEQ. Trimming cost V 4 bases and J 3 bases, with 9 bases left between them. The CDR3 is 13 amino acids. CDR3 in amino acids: CASSPGHYYGYTF. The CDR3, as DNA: TGTGCCAGCAGCCCAGGGCACTACTATGGCTACACCTTC.

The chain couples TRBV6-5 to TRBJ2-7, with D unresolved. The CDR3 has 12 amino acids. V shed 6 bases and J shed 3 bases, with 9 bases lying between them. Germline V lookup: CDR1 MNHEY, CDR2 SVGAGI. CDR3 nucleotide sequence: TGTGCCAGCAGGACCCCGGGCTACGAGCAGTACTTC. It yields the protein CASRTPGYEQYF.

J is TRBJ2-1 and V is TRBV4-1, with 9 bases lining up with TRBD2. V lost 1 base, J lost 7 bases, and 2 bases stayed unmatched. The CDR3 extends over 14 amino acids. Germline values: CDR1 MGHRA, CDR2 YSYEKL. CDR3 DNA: TGCGCCAGCAGCCAAGTTACTAGCGGGAATGAGCAGTTCTTC. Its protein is CASSQVTSGNEQFF.